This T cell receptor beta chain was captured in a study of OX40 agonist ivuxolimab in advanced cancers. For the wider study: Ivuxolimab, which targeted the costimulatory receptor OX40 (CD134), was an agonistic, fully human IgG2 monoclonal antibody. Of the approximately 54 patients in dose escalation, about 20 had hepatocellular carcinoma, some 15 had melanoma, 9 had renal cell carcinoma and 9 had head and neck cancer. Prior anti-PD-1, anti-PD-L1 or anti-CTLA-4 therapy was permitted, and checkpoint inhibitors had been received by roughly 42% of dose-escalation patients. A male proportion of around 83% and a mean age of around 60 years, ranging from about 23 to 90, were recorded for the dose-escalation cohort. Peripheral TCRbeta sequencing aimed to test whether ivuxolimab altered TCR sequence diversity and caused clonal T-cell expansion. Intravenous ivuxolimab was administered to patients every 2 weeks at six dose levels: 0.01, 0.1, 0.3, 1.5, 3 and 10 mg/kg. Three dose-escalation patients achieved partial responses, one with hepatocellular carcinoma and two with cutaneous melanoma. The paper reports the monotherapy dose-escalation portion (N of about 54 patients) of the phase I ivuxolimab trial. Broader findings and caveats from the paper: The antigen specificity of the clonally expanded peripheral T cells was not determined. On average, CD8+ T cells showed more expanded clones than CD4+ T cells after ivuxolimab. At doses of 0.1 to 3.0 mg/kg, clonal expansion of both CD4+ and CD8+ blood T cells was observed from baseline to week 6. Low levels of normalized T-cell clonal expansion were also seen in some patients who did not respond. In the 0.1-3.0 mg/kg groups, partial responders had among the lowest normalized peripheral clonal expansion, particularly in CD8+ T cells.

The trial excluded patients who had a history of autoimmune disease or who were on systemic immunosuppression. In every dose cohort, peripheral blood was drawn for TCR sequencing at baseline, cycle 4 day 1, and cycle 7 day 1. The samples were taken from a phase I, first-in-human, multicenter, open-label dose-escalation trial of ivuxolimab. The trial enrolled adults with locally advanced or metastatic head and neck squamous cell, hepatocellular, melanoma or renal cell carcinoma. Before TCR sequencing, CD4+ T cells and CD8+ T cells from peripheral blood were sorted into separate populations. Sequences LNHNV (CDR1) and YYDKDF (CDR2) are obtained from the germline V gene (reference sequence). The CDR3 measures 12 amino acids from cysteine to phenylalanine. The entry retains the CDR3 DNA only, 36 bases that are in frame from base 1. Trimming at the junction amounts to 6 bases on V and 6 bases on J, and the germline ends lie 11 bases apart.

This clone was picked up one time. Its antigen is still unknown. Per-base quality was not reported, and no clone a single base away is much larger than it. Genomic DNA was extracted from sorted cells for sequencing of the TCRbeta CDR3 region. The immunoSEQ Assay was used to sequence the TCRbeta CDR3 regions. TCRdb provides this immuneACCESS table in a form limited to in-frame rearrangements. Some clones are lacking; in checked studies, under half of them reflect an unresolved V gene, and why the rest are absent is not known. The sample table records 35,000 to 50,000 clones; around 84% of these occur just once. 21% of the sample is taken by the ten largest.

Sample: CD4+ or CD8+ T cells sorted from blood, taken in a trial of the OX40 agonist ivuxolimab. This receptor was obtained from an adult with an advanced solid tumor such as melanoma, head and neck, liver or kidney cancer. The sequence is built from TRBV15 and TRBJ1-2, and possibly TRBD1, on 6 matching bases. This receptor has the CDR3 CATRGRGNGYTF. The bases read TGTGCCACCAGGGGCAGGGGAAATGGCTACACCTTC.